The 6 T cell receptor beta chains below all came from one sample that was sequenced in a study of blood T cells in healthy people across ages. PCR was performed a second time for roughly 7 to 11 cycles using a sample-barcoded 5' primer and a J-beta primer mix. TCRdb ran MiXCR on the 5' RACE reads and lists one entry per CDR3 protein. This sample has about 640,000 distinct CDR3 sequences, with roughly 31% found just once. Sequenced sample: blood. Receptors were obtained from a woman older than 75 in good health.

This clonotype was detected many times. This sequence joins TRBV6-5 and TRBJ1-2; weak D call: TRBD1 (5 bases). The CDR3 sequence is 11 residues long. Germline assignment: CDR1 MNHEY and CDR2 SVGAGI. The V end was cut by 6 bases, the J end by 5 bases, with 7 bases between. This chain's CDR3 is CASRTAYGYTF. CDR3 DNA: TGTGCCAGCAGGACAGCTTATGGCTACACCTTC.

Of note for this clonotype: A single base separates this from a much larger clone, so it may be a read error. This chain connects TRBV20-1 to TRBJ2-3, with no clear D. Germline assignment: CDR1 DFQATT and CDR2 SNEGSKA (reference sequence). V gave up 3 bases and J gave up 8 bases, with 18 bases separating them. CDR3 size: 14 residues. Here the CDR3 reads CSASLTASGRTQYF. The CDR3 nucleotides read TGCAGTGCTAGTCTAACTGCCTCGGGCCGTACGCAGTATTTT.

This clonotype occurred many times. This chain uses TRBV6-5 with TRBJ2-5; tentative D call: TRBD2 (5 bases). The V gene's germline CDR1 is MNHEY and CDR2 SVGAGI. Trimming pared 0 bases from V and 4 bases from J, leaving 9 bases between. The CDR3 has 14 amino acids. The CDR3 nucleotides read TGTGCCAGCAGTTACTCGAGGGTTCGAGAGACCCAGTACTTC. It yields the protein CASSYSRVRETQYF.

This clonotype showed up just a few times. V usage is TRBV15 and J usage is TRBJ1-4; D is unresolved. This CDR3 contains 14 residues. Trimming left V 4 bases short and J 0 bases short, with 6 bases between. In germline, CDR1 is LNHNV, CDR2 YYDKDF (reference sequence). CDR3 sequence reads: CATSNLATNEKLFF. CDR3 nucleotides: TGTGCCACCAGCAACCTGGCAACTAATGAAAAACTGTTTTTT.

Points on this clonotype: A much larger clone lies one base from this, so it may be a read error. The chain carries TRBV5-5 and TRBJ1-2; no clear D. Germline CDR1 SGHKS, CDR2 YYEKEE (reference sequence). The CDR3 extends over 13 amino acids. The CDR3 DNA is TGTGCCGGCAGCGTGGACGGTAACTATGGCTACACCTTC. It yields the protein CAGSVDGNYGYTF. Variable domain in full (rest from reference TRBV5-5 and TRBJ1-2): DAGVTQSPTHLIKTRGQQVTLRCSPISGHKSVSWYQQVLGQGPQFIFQYYEKEERGRGNFPDRFSARQFPNYSSELNVNALLLGDSALYLCAGSVDGNYGYTFGSGTRLTVV.

The DNA of the CDR3 is TGTGCCAGCAGTACCAGGATAGGGGCCCTCCACTTT. Translation: CASSTRIGALHF. The chain joins TRBV6-1 to TRBJ1-6; D possibly corresponds to TRBD1 (5 bases). The CDR3 has 12 amino acids. The V end lost 5 bases, the J end lost 14 bases, and 13 bases lay between the germline ends. The germline gives CDR1 MNHNS, CDR2 SASEGT.